The present TCR beta chain was sequenced within a study of technical replicates of blood from a handful of donors. Libraries were prepared by immunoSEQ multiplex PCR; TCRdb keeps only in-frame clonotypes and omits some of them. The table has about 83,000 clones, 94% seen once. This CDR3 has 15 residues. Germline CDR1 and CDR2: SGHTA and FQGTGA. V was pared by 2 bases and J by 5 bases, with 15 bases between. Specimen: T cells isolated from PBMCs. This sequence was found in a human donor in good health. V is TRBV7-3 and J is TRBJ1-1; no reliable D call. CDR3: CASSLSPTPETEAFF. CDR3 bases: TGTGCCAGCAGCTTATCCCCAACACCTGAAACTGAAGCTTTCTTT.